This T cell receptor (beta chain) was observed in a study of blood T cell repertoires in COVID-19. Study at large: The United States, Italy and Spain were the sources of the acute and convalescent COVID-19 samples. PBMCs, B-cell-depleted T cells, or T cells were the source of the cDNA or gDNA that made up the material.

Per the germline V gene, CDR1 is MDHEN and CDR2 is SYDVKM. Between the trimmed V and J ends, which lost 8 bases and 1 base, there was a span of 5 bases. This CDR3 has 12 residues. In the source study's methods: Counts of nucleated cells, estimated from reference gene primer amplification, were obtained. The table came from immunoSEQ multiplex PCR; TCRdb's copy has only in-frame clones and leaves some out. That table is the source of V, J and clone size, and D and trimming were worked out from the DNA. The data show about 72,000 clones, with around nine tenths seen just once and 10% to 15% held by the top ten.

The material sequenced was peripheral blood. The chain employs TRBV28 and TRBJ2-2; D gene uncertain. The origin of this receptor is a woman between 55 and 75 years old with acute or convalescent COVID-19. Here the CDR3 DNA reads TGTGCCAGCCAGTGGAACACCGGGGAGCTGTTTTTT. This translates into CASQWNTGELFF.